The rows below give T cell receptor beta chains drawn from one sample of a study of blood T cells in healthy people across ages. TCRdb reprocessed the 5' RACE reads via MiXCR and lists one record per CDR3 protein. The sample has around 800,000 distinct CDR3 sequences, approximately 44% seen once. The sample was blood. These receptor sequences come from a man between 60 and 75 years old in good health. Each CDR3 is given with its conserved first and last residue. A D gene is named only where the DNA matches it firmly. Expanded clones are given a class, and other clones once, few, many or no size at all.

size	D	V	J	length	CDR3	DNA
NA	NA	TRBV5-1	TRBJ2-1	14	CAGSPTTSTNEQFF	TGCGCCGGCAGCCCGACAACATCAACCAATGAGCAGTTCTTC
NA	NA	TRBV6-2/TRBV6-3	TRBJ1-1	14	CASGPRQTKNEAFF	TGTGCCAGCGGTCCGCGGCAGACAAAGAATGAAGCTTTCTTT
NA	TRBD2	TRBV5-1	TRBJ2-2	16	CASSLASGANTGELFF	TGCGCCAGCAGCTTGGCTAGCGGGGCGAACACCGGGGAGCTGTTTTTT
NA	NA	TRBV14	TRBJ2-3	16	CASSLRVGGNTDTQYF	TGTGCCAGCAGCCTCAGGGTTGGAGGTAACACAGATACGCAGTATTTT
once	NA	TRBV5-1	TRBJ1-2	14	CASSPGADYLAYTF	TGCGCCAGCAGCCCGGGGGCAGACTATTTGGCCTACACCTTC
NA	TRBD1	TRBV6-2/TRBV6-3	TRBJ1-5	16	CASSLSLTGVNQPQHF	TGTGCCAGCAGTTTAAGCCTGACAGGGGTTAATCAGCCCCAGCATTTT
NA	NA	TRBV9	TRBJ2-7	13	CASSAQGFDEQYF	TGTGCCAGCAGCGCGCAGGGTTTTGACGAGCAGTACTTC
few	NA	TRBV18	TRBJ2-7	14	CASSPNSRSDEQYF	TGTGCCAGCTCACCCAACAGCCGTTCGGACGAGCAGTACTTC
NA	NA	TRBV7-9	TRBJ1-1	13	CASSLMGDTEAFF	TGTGCCAGCAGCTTAATGGGGGATACTGAAGCTTTCTTT
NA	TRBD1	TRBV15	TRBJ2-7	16	CATSRDLDRGVYEQYF	TGTGCCACCAGCAGGGACCTGGACAGGGGAGTCTACGAGCAGTACTTC
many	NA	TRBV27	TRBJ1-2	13	CASGITRYYGYTF	TGTGCCAGCGGTATAACACGATACTATGGCTACACCTTC
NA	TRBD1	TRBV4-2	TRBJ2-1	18	CASSQGLLTGANYNEQFF	TGTGCCAGCAGCCAAGGCCTTTTGACAGGGGCTAACTACAATGAGCAGTTCTTC
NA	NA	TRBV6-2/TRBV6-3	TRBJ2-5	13	CASAKTWQETQYF	TGTGCCAGCGCCAAAACGTGGCAAGAGACCCAGTACTTC
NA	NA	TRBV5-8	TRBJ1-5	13	CASSTRRDQPQHF	TGTGCCAGCAGCACAAGGCGCGATCAGCCCCAGCATTTT
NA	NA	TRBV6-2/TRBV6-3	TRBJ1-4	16	CASSSRRTILDEKLFF	TGTGCCAGCAGTTCCCGTCGGACGATCCTAGATGAAAAACTGTTTTTT
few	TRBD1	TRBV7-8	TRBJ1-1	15	CASSLGQGGKAEAFF	TGTGCCAGCAGCTTAGGTCAGGGGGGGAAGGCTGAAGCTTTCTTT
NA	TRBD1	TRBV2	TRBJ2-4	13	CASREDSRDREYF	TGTGCCAGCAGGGAAGACAGTAGGGACAGGGAGTACTTC
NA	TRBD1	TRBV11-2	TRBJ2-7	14	CASRPTGQGYEQYF	TGTGCCAGCAGACCGACAGGGCAAGGCTACGAGCAGTACTTC
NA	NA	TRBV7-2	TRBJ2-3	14	CASRLAISTDTQYF	TGTGCCAGCAGGCTAGCGATTAGCACAGATACGCAGTATTTT
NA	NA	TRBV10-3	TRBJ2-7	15	CAISASGESSYEQYF	TGTGCCATCAGTGCGTCTGGGGAGAGCTCCTACGAGCAGTACTTC
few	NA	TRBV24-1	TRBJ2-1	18	CATSDRGSYTPHHNEQFF	TGTGCCACCAGTGATCGGGGCAGCTATACGCCCCACCACAATGAGCAGTTCTTC
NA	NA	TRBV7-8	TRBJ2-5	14	CASRIGGRGETQYF	TGTGCCAGCAGAATTGGGGGGCGCGGAGAGACCCAGTACTTC
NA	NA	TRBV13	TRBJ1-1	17	CASSLTYGFGGDTEAFF	TGTGCCAGCAGCTTAACTTACGGCTTCGGGGGGGACACTGAAGCTTTCTTT
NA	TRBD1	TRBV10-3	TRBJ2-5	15	CAISESGTDLIEQYF	TGTGCCATCAGCGAGTCCGGGACAGACCTAATTGAGCAGTACTTC
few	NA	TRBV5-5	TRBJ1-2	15	CASSLYQGSNYGYTF	TGTGCCAGCAGCTTGTACCAGGGGTCGAACTATGGCTACACCTTC
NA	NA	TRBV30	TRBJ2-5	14	CAWKPKPYQETQYF	TGTGCCTGGAAACCTAAACCGTACCAAGAGACCCAGTACTTC
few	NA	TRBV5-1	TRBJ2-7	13	CASSLSRDYEQYF	TGCGCCAGCAGCCTTTCCCGGGACTACGAGCAGTACTTC
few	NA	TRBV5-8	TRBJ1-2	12	CASGHGDYGYTF	TGTGCCAGCGGCCACGGGGACTATGGCTACACCTTC
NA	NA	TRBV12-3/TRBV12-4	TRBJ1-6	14	CASSLGGWVSPLHF	TGTGCCAGCAGTTTAGGGGGGTGGGTCTCACCCCTCCACTTT
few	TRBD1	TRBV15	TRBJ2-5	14	CATSTGTGGREQYF	TGTGCCACCAGCACCGGGACAGGGGGAAGGGAGCAGTACTTC
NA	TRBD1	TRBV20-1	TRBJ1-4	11	CSANRGEKLFF	TGCAGTGCTAACAGGGGCGAAAAACTGTTTTTT
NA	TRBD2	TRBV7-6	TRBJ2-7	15	CASSSVKRDPYEQYF	TGTGCCAGCAGCTCGGTCAAGCGGGATCCCTACGAGCAGTACTTC
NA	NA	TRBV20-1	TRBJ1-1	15	CSARKGGSMNTEAFF	TGCAGTGCTAGGAAGGGGGGGTCAATGAACACTGAAGCTTTCTTT
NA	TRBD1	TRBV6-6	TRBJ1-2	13	CASSTGQGSGYTF	TGTGCCAGCAGTACCGGACAGGGTAGTGGCTACACCTTC
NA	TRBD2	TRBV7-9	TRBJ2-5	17	CASSGITSGGLQETQYF	TGTGCCAGCAGCGGCATAACTAGCGGGGGCCTCCAAGAGACCCAGTACTTC
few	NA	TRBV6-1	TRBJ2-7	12	CASSHDIYEQYF	TGTGCCAGCAGCCACGACATCTACGAGCAGTACTTC
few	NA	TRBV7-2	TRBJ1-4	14	CASSLMGGNEKLFF	TGTGCCAGCAGCTTAATGGGGGGTAATGAAAAACTGTTTTTT
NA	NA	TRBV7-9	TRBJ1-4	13	CASSLGIQEKLFF	TGTGCCAGCAGCCTCGGGATCCAGGAAAAACTGTTTTTT
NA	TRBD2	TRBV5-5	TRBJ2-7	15	CASSLQPGTLAAQYF	TGTGCCAGCAGCCTCCAACCCGGGACTCTAGCGGCCCAGTACTTC
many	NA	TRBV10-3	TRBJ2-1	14	CATHPGQGFREQFF	TGTGCCACCCACCCGGGGCAGGGGTTTCGTGAGCAGTTCTTC
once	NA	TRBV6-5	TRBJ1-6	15	CASSYSTETNSPLHF	TGTGCCAGCAGTTACTCGACAGAAACGAATTCACCCCTCCACTTT
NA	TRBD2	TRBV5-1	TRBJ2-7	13	CASRRTSGYEQYF	TGCGCCAGCAGAAGGACTAGCGGCTACGAGCAGTACTTC
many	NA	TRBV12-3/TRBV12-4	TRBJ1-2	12	CASSPGGYGYTF	TGTGCCAGCAGCCCGGGAGGCTATGGCTACACCTTC
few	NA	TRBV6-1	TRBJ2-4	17	CASSVGQGTLAKNIQYF	TGTGCCAGCAGTGTTGGGCAGGGGACCTTAGCCAAAAACATTCAGTACTTC
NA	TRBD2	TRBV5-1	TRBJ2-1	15	CASSFQSSGLGEQFF	TGCGCCAGCAGCTTCCAGTCTAGCGGATTGGGTGAGCAGTTCTTC
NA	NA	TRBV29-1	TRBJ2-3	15	CSAYSGVPSTDTQYF	TGCAGCGCCTACTCTGGAGTTCCTAGCACAGATACGCAGTATTTT
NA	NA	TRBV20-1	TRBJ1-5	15	CSANRTFYSNQPQHF	TGCAGTGCTAATAGGACATTTTATAGCAATCAGCCCCAGCATTTT
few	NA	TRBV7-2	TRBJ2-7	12	CASSSGVVEQYF	TGTGCCAGCAGCTCAGGAGTTGTCGAGCAGTACTTC
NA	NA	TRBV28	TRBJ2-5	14	CASSFFRIQETQYF	TGTGCCAGCAGTTTTTTTAGGATCCAAGAGACCCAGTACTTC